This is a list of T cell receptor beta chains from one sample in a study of cytomegalovirus exposure and HLA in healthy donors. Sequenced by immunoSEQ multiplex PCR; TCRdb stores in-frame clones only, minus some. The table has over 100,000 clones, about 70% seen once; the top ten hold under 8.5%. What was sequenced was PBMCs. The receptors shown here come from a male donor in good health and CMV-seronegative. The CDR3 runs from the conserved cysteine through the conserved F or W. The D gene is left open where the match is weak. Not every row has a clone size; where given, it reads once, few, many or a size class.

TRBJ1-2 . . TRBV21-1 CASSKGGLSDRICGYTF TGTGCCAGCAGCAAAGGGGGACTCTCGGACAGGATCTGTGGCTACACCTTC
TRBJ1-1 TRBD1 . TRBV12-5 CASGLVLGQGAGMNTEAFF TGTGCTAGTGGTTTGGTACTTGGGCAGGGGGCTGGCATGAACACTGAAGCTTTCTTT
TRBJ2-7 . . TRBV11-2 CASSYGNAYEQYF TGTGCCAGCAGCTACGGGAACGCATACGAGCAGTACTTC
TRBJ2-2 TRBD2 . TRBV7-3 CAKSRGAGGPGGELFF TGTGCCAAATCTCGGGGAGCGGGGGGGCCTGGCGGGGAGCTGTTTTTT
TRBJ2-7 . . TRBV5-1 CASSPRTESYEQYF TGCGCCAGCAGCCCCAGGACTGAAAGCTACGAGCAGTACTTC
TRBJ1-1 . . TRBV19 CASSMVGERTEAFF TGTGCCAGTAGTATGGTCGGGGAAAGGACTGAAGCTTTCTTT
TRBJ2-7 . once TRBV30 CAWTRKTPLEQYF TGTGCCTGGACCCGTAAGACTCCGCTCGAGCAGTACTTC
TRBJ2-1 . . TRBV9 CASSLPRNEQFF TGTGCCAGCAGCCTACCCAGGAATGAGCAGTTCTTC
TRBJ2-5 TRBD1 . TRBV15 CATSSAGQGQETQYF TGTGCCACCAGCAGCGCGGGACAGGGGCAAGAGACCCAGTACTTC
TRBJ2-7 . few TRBV4-3 CASSQESGSYEQYF TGCGCCAGCAGCCAAGAATCCGGGTCCTACGAGCAGTACTTC
TRBJ2-2 . few TRBV19 CASSILGSGELFF TGTGCCAGTAGTATACTGGGGAGCGGGGAGCTGTTTTTT
TRBJ1-4 . . TRBV4-1 CASSQGEGVGRGSPNEKLFF TGCGCCAGCAGCCAAGGAGAAGGGGTGGGACGGGGGTCCCCTAATGAAAAACTGTTTTTT
TRBJ2-7 TRBD1 few TRBV28 CASMRDRPPCNF TGTGCCAGCATGCGGGACAGGCCCCCCTGCAACTTC
TRBJ1-6 . . TRBV7-9 CASTSGNPNSPLHF TGTGCCAGCACCTCAGGGAATCCGAATTCACCCCTCCACTTT
TRBJ2-7 TRBD1 . TRBV4-2 CASSQRTGEVYEQYF TGTGCCAGCAGCCAGAGGACAGGGGAGGTCTACGAGCAGTACTTC
TRBJ2-7 . few TRBV7-2 CASSFSGPEQYF TGTGCCAGCAGCTTTTCTGGGCCCGAGCAGTACTTC
TRBJ1-3 . . TRBV5-4 CASSIRQAKGSGNTIYF TGTGCCAGCAGCATACGACAGGCGAAGGGCTCTGGAAACACCATATATTTT
TRBJ2-7 . . TRBV27 CASSRPPGEQYF TGTGCCAGCAGTCGTCCACCGGGCGAGCAGTACTTC
TRBJ2-1 TRBD2 . TRBV5-1 CASSLKGTSGTRSHNEQFF TGCGCCAGCAGCTTAAAAGGGACTAGCGGGACTCGCAGCCACAATGAGCAGTTCTTC
TRBJ1-3 . . TRBV28 CASSLGGAGNTIYF TGTGCCAGCAGTTTAGGCGGCGCCGGAAACACCATATATTTT
TRBJ2-7 . . TRBV27 CASSGWTTGYHEQYF TGTGCCAGCAGTGGGTGGACTACGGGGTACCACGAGCAGTACTTC
TRBJ1-3 . . TRBV9 CASSDRKSGNTIYF TGTGCCAGCAGCGACAGGAAGTCTGGAAACACCATATATTTT
TRBJ2-1 . . TRBV5-1 CASSAPSGGSYNEQFF TGCGCCAGCAGCGCCCCGTCTGGCGGCTCCTACAATGAGCAGTTCTTC
TRBJ2-5 . . TRBV11-2 CASSGDPGGRKTQYF TGTGCCAGCAGCGGCGATCCGGGGGGCCGAAAGACCCAGTACTTC
TRBJ2-1 TRBD1 . TRBV9 CASSSRTGVNEQFF TGTGCCAGCAGCTCCCGGACAGGGGTCAATGAGCAGTTCTTC
TRBJ1-1 . . TRBV4-3 CASSLKAGGVSTTEAFF TGCGCCAGCAGCCTTAAAGCGGGGGGCGTTTCAACCACTGAAGCTTTCTTT
TRBJ1-2 . . TRBV28 CASRQGDYGYTF TGTGCCAGCCGTCAGGGTGACTATGGCTACACCTTC
TRBJ1-1 . . TRBV6-6 CASSWVQGSTEAFF TGTGCCAGCAGTTGGGTCCAGGGGAGCACTGAAGCTTTCTTT
TRBJ2-7 . . TRBV29-1 CSVEETGSSYEQYF TGCAGCGTTGAAGAAACAGGGAGCTCCTACGAGCAGTACTTC
TRBJ2-5 . few TRBV7-6 CASSPLGSTQYF TGTGCCAGCAGCCCACTCGGGAGTACCCAGTACTTC
TRBJ2-7 . few TRBV18 CASSLTDRSHEQYF TGTGCCAGCTCACTTACGGACAGATCCCACGAGCAGTACTTC
TRBJ2-1 TRBD1 . TRBV2 CASRRTGPPNEQFF TGTGCCAGCCGCAGGACAGGTCCGCCCAATGAGCAGTTCTTC
TRBJ1-3 TRBD1 . TRBV7-9 CASRQQGPGNTIYF TGTGCCAGCAGACAACAGGGGCCTGGAAACACCATATATTTT
TRBJ2-3 TRBD1 once TRBV7-9 CASSLGGLGQGGPDTQYF TGTGCCAGCAGCTTGGGCGGGTTGGGACAGGGGGGCCCAGATACGCAGTATTTT
TRBJ1-1 . . TRBV19 CASSRQDTMNTEAFF TGTGCCAGTAGTAGACAGGATACCATGAACACTGAAGCTTTCTTT
TRBJ2-7 . . TRBV15 CATSRGLDSSSYEQYF TGTGCCACCAGCAGGGGCCTGGACTCGAGCTCCTACGAGCAGTACTTC
TRBJ1-6 TRBD1 once TRBV7-9 CASSQGQGDSPLHF TGTGCCAGCAGCCAGGGACAGGGGGATTCACCCCTCCACTTT
TRBJ1-1 TRBD1 . TRBV5-1 CASSLEAGGTEAFF TGCGCCAGCAGCTTGGAAGCAGGGGGCACTGAAGCTTTCTTT
TRBJ1-3 TRBD1 . TRBV4-2 CASSQEVIGQGRLSSGNTIYF TGTGCCAGCAGCCAAGAAGTAATAGGACAGGGAAGACTCTCCTCTGGAAACACCATATATTTT
TRBJ1-3 . . TRBV7-2 CASSLAAGTGNTIYF TGTGCCAGCAGCTTAGCAGCGGGGACTGGAAACACCATATATTTT
TRBJ1-3 TRBD1 . TRBV7-2 CASSRGQGSTGNTIYF TGTGCCAGCAGCAGAGGACAGGGATCTACCGGAAACACCATATATTTT
TRBJ2-7 TRBD2 medium-sized TRBV30 CAWTRTSGRIASYEQYF TGTGCCTGGACTCGGACTAGCGGGAGGATTGCTTCCTACGAGCAGTACTTC
TRBJ2-7 . . TRBV6-1 CASSEALQGTYEQYF TGTGCCAGCAGTGAAGCGCTACAGGGAACCTACGAGCAGTACTTC
TRBJ1-1 . . TRBV4-3 CASSQDAGVGTEAFF TGCGCCAGCAGCCAAGATGCGGGGGTAGGGACTGAAGCTTTCTTT
TRBJ2-1 TRBD2 . TRBV27 CASSVAGGPYNEQFF TGTGCCAGCAGCGTAGCGGGAGGGCCCTACAATGAGCAGTTCTTC
TRBJ1-4 TRBD1 . TRBV11-1 CASSLPGQGFGEKLFF TGTGCCAGCAGCTTGCCGGGACAGGGGTTTGGTGAAAAACTGTTTTTT
TRBJ2-3 TRBD1 . TRBV7-9 CASSIDRASTDTQYF TGTGCCAGCAGCATAGACAGGGCTAGCACAGATACGCAGTATTTT
TRBJ2-7 TRBD1 few TRBV7-8 CASSSRGPYEQYF TGTGCCAGCAGCTCCAGGGGGCCCTACGAGCAGTACTTC
TRBJ2-1 TRBD2 . TRBV5-6 CASSPLAGGKSSYNEQFF TGTGCCAGCAGCCCGCTGGCGGGGGGAAAGAGCTCCTACAATGAGCAGTTCTTC
TRBJ1-1 TRBD1 once TRBV6-1 CASTQGGTGKTEAFF TGTGCCAGCACTCAAGGCGGGACAGGGAAAACTGAAGCTTTCTTT
TRBJ1-3 . few TRBV19 CASSINMPGSGNTIYF TGTGCCAGTAGTATCAATATGCCAGGCTCTGGAAACACCATATATTTT
TRBJ1-1 . . TRBV27 CASSLRQDPTEAFF TGTGCCAGCAGTTTAAGACAGGACCCCACTGAAGCTTTCTTT
TRBJ1-2 TRBD1 few TRBV4-3 CASSPNAGTANYGYTF TGCGCCAGCAGCCCCAACGCTGGGACAGCTAACTATGGCTACACCTTC
TRBJ2-1 . . TRBV27 CASSLFPTRSSYNEQFF TGTGCCAGCAGTTTATTTCCAACTAGGAGCTCCTACAATGAGCAGTTCTTC
TRBJ2-3 . once TRBV5-6 CASSLLDTDTQYF TGTGCCAGCAGCTTGTTAGACACAGATACGCAGTATTTT
TRBJ2-1 TRBD2 . TRBV7-9 CASGGGYNEQFF TGTGCCAGCGGGGGGGGGTACAATGAGCAGTTCTTC
TRBJ2-2 TRBD2 . TRBV5-1 CASSLAGVNTGELFF TGCGCCAGCAGCCTAGCGGGGGTGAACACCGGGGAGCTGTTTTTT
TRBJ2-6 . . TRBV15 CATSRGDRMAGANVLTF TGTGCCACCAGCAGAGGTGACAGAATGGCTGGGGCCAACGTCCTGACTTTC